A selection of T cell receptor beta chains follows, all from one sample in a study of T-cell reconstitution after alpha-beta-depleted transplantation in children. In TCRdb, the PCR reads were re-called with MiXCR into one record per CDR3 protein. The sample yields over 80,000 distinct CDR3 sequences, around 22% seen once. The input for sequencing was PBMCs, taken before TCRalphabeta/CD19-depleted stem cell transplant. These receptors originate from a boy aged 2-9 years with acute lymphoblastic leukemia, due to receive a stem cell transplant. The CDR3 runs from the conserved cysteine through the conserved F or W. The order of the fields is V gene, J gene, clone size, D gene, CDR3 DNA, CDR3 protein. D genes are given only for firm matches. The size of a clone is reported for some rows only, either as once, few or many, or as a class for expanded clones.

TRBV6-2/TRBV6-3	TRBJ2-1	few	NA	TGTGCCAGCAGGCCTCCGGGGGGCCACGAGCAGTTCTTC	CASRPPGGHEQFF
TRBV12-3/TRBV12-4	TRBJ2-5	NA	TRBD2	TGTGCCAGCAGTCCTAGCGGCCCTCAAGAGACCCAGTACTTC	CASSPSGPQETQYF
TRBV15	TRBJ2-1	NA	NA	TGTGCCACCAGCAAACGGACTGGCCGGAGCTCCTACAATGAGCAGTTCTTC	CATSKRTGRSSYNEQFF
TRBV3-1	TRBJ2-3	NA	TRBD2	TGTGCCAGCCAGAGCGGGAGACCCACAGATACGCAGTATTTT	CASQSGRPTDTQYF
TRBV7-9	TRBJ2-7	few	TRBD1	TGTGCCAGCAGCTCCCCTACAGGGGACAGGAGCTCCTACGAGCAGTACTTC	CASSSPTGDRSSYEQYF
TRBV4-1	TRBJ2-1	NA	NA	TGCGCCAGCAGCCTGGGACCCGCAGTGAGTGAGCAGTTCTTC	CASSLGPAVSEQFF
TRBV9	TRBJ1-2	few	NA	TGTGCCAGCAGCCTACTCCAGACCTATGGCTACACCTTC	CASSLLQTYGYTF
TRBV7-9	TRBJ2-1	many	TRBD2	TGTGCCAGCAGCTTATTTAGTGGGGAGGGGCGGACTGAGCAGTTCTTC	CASSLFSGEGRTEQFF
TRBV20-1	TRBJ2-3	many	TRBD2	TGCAGTGCTAGAGATCTGGCTAGCGGACGGTCGAATACGCAGTATTTT	CSARDLASGRSNTQYF
TRBV4-2	TRBJ2-6	few	NA	TGTGCCAGCAGCCCTTTTAGCGACTCTGGGGCCAACGTCCTGACTTTC	CASSPFSDSGANVLTF
TRBV20-1	TRBJ2-1	NA	NA	TGCAGTACTAGGTTGAACAATGAGCAGTTCTTC	CSTRLNNEQFF
TRBV20-1	TRBJ2-5	few	NA	TGCAGTGCTAGAAAGCGGAGTCTAGAGACCCAGTACTTC	CSARKRSLETQYF
TRBV28	TRBJ1-1	NA	NA	TGTGCCAGCAGTTTATTACAGGTGTTGAGGACTGAAGCTTTCTTT	CASSLLQVLRTEAFF
TRBV27	TRBJ2-7	few	TRBD2	TGTGCCAGCAGCTGGACTAGCGGCTACGAGCAGTACTTC	CASSWTSGYEQYF
TRBV5-1	TRBJ1-1	few	NA	TGCGCCAGCCACTCGGACTTTCCGAACACTGAAGCTTTCTTT	CASHSDFPNTEAFF
TRBV12-3/TRBV12-4	TRBJ2-1	few	NA	TGTGCCAGCAGTCCCCCGGTCCCAAGGAAGAATGAGCAGTTCTTC	CASSPPVPRKNEQFF
TRBV12-3/TRBV12-4	TRBJ1-4	few	NA	TGTGCCAGCAGTTTAGCCAATGAAAAACTGTTTTTT	CASSLANEKLFF
TRBV12-3/TRBV12-4	TRBJ2-5	many	NA	TGTGCCAGCAGTGTCGGAGAGACCCAGTACTTC	CASSVGETQYF
TRBV30	TRBJ2-5	NA	NA	TGTGCCTGGAGTGCGCGGCCCGGGGAGACCCAGTACTTC	CAWSARPGETQYF
TRBV5-8	TRBJ1-1	few	NA	TGTGCCAGCAGCTTGGATTACAGGGTTAAGGGCACTGAAGCTTTCTTT	CASSLDYRVKGTEAFF
TRBV7-9	TRBJ2-1	NA	TRBD2	TGTGCCAGCAGCCCGGCGGGACTAGCGGGAGTTGAGCAGTTCTTC	CASSPAGLAGVEQFF
TRBV28	TRBJ1-1	NA	NA	TGTGCCAGCAGTTTGGAGGCGGCTGAAGCTTTCTTT	CASSLEAAEAFF
TRBV11-2	TRBJ2-1	few	NA	TGTGCCAGCAGCTTATTGCTCGGCGAGCAGTTCTTC	CASSLLLGEQFF
TRBV10-3	TRBJ2-3	once	NA	TGTGCCATCAGTGATTCGAAAGCGGAGAGCACAGATACGCAGTATTTT	CAISDSKAESTDTQYF
TRBV7-8	TRBJ1-1	NA	NA	TGTGCCAGCAGCAGCCTCAGCAGGATCAAGGGGCTCACTGAAGCTTTCTTT	CASSSLSRIKGLTEAFF
TRBV7-2	TRBJ2-7	NA	TRBD2	TGTGCCAGCAGCCTTCCCCTAGCGGGACTAGACGAGCAGTACTTC	CASSLPLAGLDEQYF
TRBV3-1	TRBJ2-4	NA	TRBD2	TGTGCCAGCAGCCCCTTAGGGGGACTAGCCGAGGACATTCAGTACTTC	CASSPLGGLAEDIQYF
TRBV12-3/TRBV12-4	TRBJ2-3	many	NA	TGTGCCAGCAGTGGTTCGAGCACAGATACGCAGTATTTT	CASSGSSTDTQYF
TRBV20-1	TRBJ2-3	NA	NA	TGCAGTGCTAGAGATTTCAAAGCGGCGAATACGCAGTATTTT	CSARDFKAANTQYF
TRBV20-1	TRBJ1-1	NA	NA	TGCAGTGCTGGCGGACAGTTGAACACTGAAGCTTTCTTT	CSAGGQLNTEAFF
TRBV7-8	TRBJ2-5	NA	TRBD2	TGTGCCAGCAGCTCCTCACTAGCGGGAGGGGTCGAGACCCAGTACTTC	CASSSSLAGGVETQYF
TRBV28	TRBJ1-1	few	TRBD1	TGTGCCAGCAGTTTATACGGCAGGGGGACTGAAGCTTTCTTT	CASSLYGRGTEAFF
TRBV11-2	TRBJ2-3	few	NA	TGTGCCAGCAGCTTACTGGAAGGTTCGAGCACAGATACGCAGTATTTT	CASSLLEGSSTDTQYF
TRBV27	TRBJ1-2	few	NA	TGTGCCAGCAGTGTAGGGATTAATTACTATGGCTACACCTTC	CASSVGINYYGYTF
TRBV5-1	TRBJ1-4	few	TRBD1	TGCGCCAGCAGCTTGGACGGAACGCAGGGGGCAAAACTGTTTTTT	CASSLDGTQGAKLFF
TRBV7-3	TRBJ1-5	NA	NA	TGTGCCAGCAGCTTAACTTGCCGGGACAAGATTAATCAGCCCCAGCATTTT	CASSLTCRDKINQPQHF
TRBV7-2	TRBJ2-1	many	TRBD2	TGTGCCAGCAGCCCCCCCCTGACTAGCGGGAGAGAGCAGTTCTTC	CASSPPLTSGREQFF
TRBV20-1	TRBJ2-3	NA	NA	TGCAGTGCGGGGGACAGCACAGATACGCAGTATTTT	CSAGDSTDTQYF
TRBV12-3/TRBV12-4	TRBJ2-7	few	NA	TGTGCCAGCAGATCAGAGGTATCCTACGAGCAGTACTTC	CASRSEVSYEQYF
TRBV6-1	TRBJ2-2	NA	NA	TGTGCCAGCAGTGACCCGACTAGGGCCGGGGAGCTGTTTTTT	CASSDPTRAGELFF
TRBV4-3	TRBJ2-1	few	TRBD2	TGCGCCAGCAGCCAAGTCGCTCTTAGCGGGGGGTACAATGAGCAGTTCTTC	CASSQVALSGGYNEQFF
TRBV4-1	TRBJ1-5	once	TRBD1	TGCGCCAGCAGCCAAGACCCGACAGGGCGGTATCAGCCCCAGCATTTT	CASSQDPTGRYQPQHF
TRBV29-1	TRBJ2-7	many	NA	TGCAGCGTTGGCGGGGGCGGGAGTCGCTACGAGCAGTACTTC	CSVGGGGSRYEQYF
TRBV6-1	TRBJ2-1	NA	TRBD2	TGTGCCAGCAGGGCCGGGACTAGCGGAGTAAATGAGCAGTTCTTC	CASRAGTSGVNEQFF
TRBV12-3/TRBV12-4	TRBJ2-7	few	TRBD1	TGTGCCAGCAGCCATCATTCCTGGGACAGGGTCTCCTACGAGCAGTACTTC	CASSHHSWDRVSYEQYF
TRBV29-1	TRBJ2-7	NA	TRBD1	TGCAGCGTTGAGAGACAGGGATTCCCTTACGAGCAGTACTTC	CSVERQGFPYEQYF